Below, 21 T cell receptor beta chains from the same sample are listed, as sequenced in a study of tissue T cells after allogeneic stem cell transplantation. Time point given: mouse harvest day 14 after allogeneic transplant. Each mouse received 10^7 T-cell-depleted marrow cells plus 10^6 splenic CD5+ T cells by tail vein. Sequencing was performed with immunoSEQ multiplex PCR; in TCRdb, only in-frame clones are kept and a portion is missing. The profile shows almost 7,000 clones, 34% of them singletons. The sequencing sample was made of skin. The origin of the receptors is a female BALB/c mouse given C57BL/6 T cells with graft-versus-host disease after an allogeneic hematopoietic cell transplant.

A remark on this clone: Mouse gene names and germline throughout. From the germline J gene comes the end of the CDR3, since the read stops 1 residue before it. The rearrangement uses TRBV3 and TRBJ1-2; D is undetermined. V was cut by 2 bases and J by 0 bases, with 4 bases left in between. This CDR3 is 13 amino acids long. Germline V gene sequence: CDR1 SNHLY, CDR2 FYNGKV (reference sequence). The CDR3 bases that were read are TGTGCCAGCAGCTTACGGCCAAACTCCGACTACACC. Encoded protein: CASSLRPNSDYT. The full-length CDR3 reads as CASSLRPNSDYTF.

With respect to this clone: Mouse names are used for the genes. Sequencing ends 1 residue short of the CDR3 end; the germline J gene provides the rest. The chain uses TRBV13-3 and TRBJ2-2; 7 nucleotides agree with TRBD1. J gave up 4 bases and V 5 bases, and 5 bases lay outside the gene matches. The CDR3 runs 14 residues. CDR1 is NNHDY, CDR2 SYVADS, per germline. CDR3 in amino acids: CASRKTGPTGQLYF. The sequenced part of the CDR3 DNA is TGTGCCAGCAGAAAGACAGGGCCCACCGGGCAGCTCTAC.

There are a few counts of this clone. Genes and germline are mouse. The read halts 1 residue ahead of the CDR3 end, with the missing end drawn from the germline J gene. J is TRBJ1-2 and V is TRBV15, with 9 bases lining up with TRBD1. CDR3 size: 14 residues. Trimming removed 6 bases from V and 0 bases from J; junction bases left unmatched: 2. Germline V gene sequence: CDR1 SGHND, CDR2 FRSKSL. The CDR3 is CASRGDRANSDYTF. CDR3 DNA (partial): TGTGCCAGCAGGGGGGACAGGGCAAACTCCGACTACACC. The entire variable domain, with the rest obtained from reference TRBV15 and TRBJ1-2, is as follows: DAGVTQTPRHEVAEKGQTIILKCEPVSGHNDLFWYRQTKIQGLELLSYFRSKSLMEDGGAFKDRFKAEMLNSSFSTLKIQPTEPKDSAVYLCASRGDRANSDYTFGSGTRLLVI.

On this clone: Gene names follow the mouse nomenclature. CDR3 sequence: CASSPRQISNERLFF. Partial CDR3 DNA: TGTGCCAGCAGCCCAAGACAAATTTCCAACGAAAGATTATTT. This chain connects TRBV3 to TRBJ1-4; no clear D. The CDR3 end lies 1 residue beyond the end of the read and is filled in from the germline J gene. Per the germline V gene, CDR1 is SNHLY and CDR2 is FYNGKV (reference sequence). Trimming stripped 5 bases from V and 0 bases from J, with 10 bases between. This CDR3 comprises 15 residues.

About this clone itself: The gene symbols are mouse symbols. The read ends 1 residue early relative to the CDR3; the germline J gene fills the gap. The chain recombines TRBV5 with TRBJ2-5; TRBD2 matches 9 bases. CDR1 is LGHNA, CDR2 YNLKQL, per germline (reference sequence). The trim removed 0 bases at V and 2 bases at J, leaving 3 bases unmatched. The CDR3 has 16 amino acids. The CDR3 here is CASSQDLGGPQDTQYF. The covered CDR3 bases are TGTGCCAGCAGCCAAGATTTGGGGGGGCCCCAAGACACCCAGTAC.

This clone has more than one count but fewer than ten. Here the gene names and germline are mouse. The sequenced fragment ends 1 residue before the CDR3 boundary, so the rest is inferred from the germline J gene. The V and J genes are TRBV3 and TRBJ2-7; the match to TRBD2 covers 10 bases. The V and J ends lost 4 bases and 3 bases, in that order; junction bases with no gene match: 3. The CDR3 runs to 14 residues. CDR1 and CDR2 (germline): SNHLY, FYNGKV (reference sequence). The covered CDR3 bases are TGTGCCAGCAGCTCTCTGGGGGGGCGCTATGAACAGTAC. Residues: CASSSLGGRYEQY. The CDR3, in full, reads CASSSLGGRYEQYF. Looking up the rest from reference TRBV3 and TRBJ2-7 gives the full variable domain: GPKVLQIPSHQIIDMGQMVTLNCDPVSNHLYFYWYKQILGQQMEFLVNFYNGKVMEKSKLFKDQFSVERPDGSYFTLKIQPTALEDSAVYFCASSSLGGRYEQYFGPGTRLTVL.

Concerning this clone: Gene names follow the mouse nomenclature. From the germline J gene comes the end of the CDR3, since the read stops 1 residue before it. The chain links TRBV1 to TRBJ2-4; no firm D call. V lost 8 bases, J lost 1 base, and 7 bases lay in between. Germline V lookup: CDR1 NSQYPW, CDR2 LRSPGD (reference sequence). The CDR3 contains 12 residues. The sequenced part of the CDR3 DNA is TGCACCTGCGCGGAGGGTCAAAACACCTTGTAC. Amino acid sequence: CTCAEGQNTLY. The entire CDR3 reads CTCAEGQNTLYF.

Comment on this clone: Mouse gene names and germline throughout. The read comes to an end 1 residue before the CDR3 does, leaving the germline J gene to fill in the end. J is TRBJ2-5 and V is TRBV23; whether TRBD2, the table's D call, matches the DNA was not checked. Germline lookup yields CDR1 KGHTA and CDR2 FQNQQP. The CDR3 contains 12 residues. CDR3 residues: CSSRDWGGTQYF. The CDR3 DNA, read in part, is TGCTCCTCTAGGGACTGGGGGGGCACCCAGTAC.

By sample share, this clone is medium-sized (0.01 to 0.1%). Gene labels here are mouse ones. The missing CDR3 end, 1 residue past where the read stops, is filled in from the germline J gene. The chain employs TRBV29 and TRBJ1-3; a possible D gene is TRBD1 (5 bases). The ends were cut back, 1 base at V and 0 bases at J, with 10 bases in the middle. The germline V gene encodes CDR1 MSHET and CDR2 SYDVDS. The CDR3 has 16 amino acids. The CDR3 is CASSLFGGYSGNTLYF. The sequenced CDR3 bases are TGTGCTAGCAGTTTATTTGGGGGGTATTCTGGAAATACGCTCTAT.

Turning to this clone: Gene names and germline refer to mouse. From the germline J gene comes the end of the CDR3, since the read stops 1 residue before it. The gene calls are TRBV26 and TRBJ2-3; D is uncertain. V dropped 3 bases and J dropped 0 bases, with 7 bases sitting between them. The CDR3 consists of 14 residues. The germline V gene encodes CDR1 KGHPV and CDR2 FQNQEV (reference sequence). The covered CDR3 bases are TGTGCCAGCAGTCTCCAGCCTAGTGCAGAAACGCTGTAT. This translates into CASSLQPSAETLY. The complete CDR3 sequence is CASSLQPSAETLYF.

Relative to its sample, this clone is medium-sized. Gene names are the mouse ones. The read terminates 1 residue before the CDR3 end, so the remaining end is supplied by the germline J gene. This rearrangement joins TRBV15 to TRBJ2-3; no definite D call. The CDR3 spans 13 residues. Trimming cost V 3 bases and J 2 bases, with 6 bases left between them. Germline-derived CDR1 and CDR2 are SGHND and FRSKSL. The CDR3 reads CASSFDIAETLYF. CDR3 DNA, as far as it was read: TGTGCCAGCAGTTTCGACATTGCAGAAACGCTGTAT.

Points on this clone: Gene names follow the mouse nomenclature. Read sequence stops 1 residue before the CDR3 end, and the germline J gene provides the missing end. This chain links TRBV2 with TRBJ2-1, with 8 bases fitting TRBD2. Germline CDR1 LGHNA, CDR2 YSYQKL. There are 14 residues in the CDR3. V was clipped by 4 bases and J by 7 bases; unmatched bases: 6. The sequenced part of the CDR3 DNA is TGTGCCAGCAGCCGGGGGGGGCGCGGGGCTGAGCAGTTC. As protein: CASSRGGRGAEQF. In full, the CDR3 is CASSRGGRGAEQFF.

As regards this clone: The gene names given are mouse names. The CDR3 extends 1 residue past the end of the read, so its final part is completed from the germline J gene. This chain joins TRBV26 and TRBJ1-2; 8 nucleotides match TRBD1. From germline, CDR1 is KGHPV and CDR2 FQNQEV (reference sequence). The junction had 3 bases not matched to a gene; V was cut back by 0 bases and J by 3 bases. This CDR3 contains 15 residues. CDR3 bases read: TGTGCCAGCAGTCTGTCGTACAGGGGGGACTCCGACTACACC. It translates to CASSLSYRGDSDYT. The complete CDR3 sequence is CASSLSYRGDSDYTF.

With regard to this clone: Mouse gene names and germline throughout. The read ends 1 residue early relative to the CDR3; the germline J gene fills the gap. The J gene is TRBJ2-4, the V gene TRBV3; 8 nucleotides agree with TRBD1. The germline gives CDR1 SNHLY, CDR2 FYNGKV (reference sequence). V lost 3 bases to trimming and J lost 0 bases; unmatched junction nucleotides: 2. This CDR3 is 15 amino acids long. Partial CDR3 DNA: TGTGCCAGCAGCTTCGGACAGGGCAGTCAAAACACCTTGTAC. Translation gives CASSFGQGSQNTLY. The CDR3 in full is CASSFGQGSQNTLYF.

The count of this clone is one. This could be a read error, since a much larger clone is one nucleotide away. Gene names and germline match the mouse. The CDR3 end is not reached by the read, which stops 1 residue before it; the germline J gene fills it in. The rearrangement uses TRBV3 and TRBJ1-4; TRBD1 matches at 7 bases. Germline loops: CDR1 SNHLY, CDR2 FYNGKV (reference sequence). Unmatched junction bases numbered 1, after V lost 5 bases and J lost 1 base. The CDR3 runs to 14 residues. The sequenced part of the CDR3 DNA is TGTGCCAGCAGCCGGGACAGTTCCAACGAAAGATTATTT. It yields the protein CASSRDSSNERLF. The full CDR3 sequence reads CASSRDSSNERLFF.

This clone occurred a few times. The gene names here belong to mouse. The read terminates 1 residue before the CDR3 end, so the remaining end is supplied by the germline J gene. The chain uses TRBV26 and TRBJ2-7, with D perhaps assigned TRBD1 or TRBD2 (6 bases each). CDR3 length equals 14 residues. The ends were cut back, 4 bases at V and 0 bases at J, with 10 bases in the middle. Germline CDR1 KGHPV, CDR2 FQNQEV (reference sequence). The CDR3 here is CASSRGGSSYEQYF. Partial CDR3 DNA: TGTGCCAGCAGTCGCGGGGGCAGCTCCTATGAACAGTAC.

With regard to this clone: Gene labels here are mouse ones. The read terminates 1 residue before the CDR3 end, so the remaining end is supplied by the germline J gene. The chain carries TRBV31 and TRBJ2-3; TRBD2 matches 11 bases. Looked up from germline, CDR1 is GKSSPN and CDR2 is SITVG. V lost 1 base, J lost 0 bases, and 3 bases stayed unmatched. This CDR3 comprises 16 residues. The CDR3 DNA, read in part, is TGTGCCTGGAGTCCGGGACTGGGGGTTAGTGCAGAAACGCTGTAT. This sequence encodes CAWSPGLGVSAETLY. The CDR3, in full, reads CAWSPGLGVSAETLYF. The whole variable domain, filled in from reference TRBV31 and TRBJ2-3, reads AQTIHQWPVAEIKAVGSPLSLGCTIKGKSSPNLYWYWQATGGTLQQLFYSITVGQVESVVQLNLSASRPKDDQFILSTEKLLLSHSGFYLCAWSPGLGVSAETLYFGSGTRLTVL.

In the case of this clone: Each gene name is a mouse one. Read sequence stops 1 residue before the CDR3 end, and the germline J gene provides the missing end. The chain recombines TRBV29 with TRBJ1-2; the D gene is possibly TRBD1 (6 bases). The CDR3 loop spans 11 amino acids. V gave up 3 bases and J gave up 9 bases, with 8 bases separating them. Looked up from germline, CDR1 is MSHET and CDR2 is SYDVDS. The covered CDR3 bases are TGTGCTAGCAGTTTTCAGGGGAACTACACC. Residues: CASSFQGNYT. The full-length CDR3 reads as CASSFQGNYTF.

This clone was picked up a small number of times. Any gene name here is a mouse gene name. The CDR3 goes on 1 residue after the read ends, and that part is filled in from the germline J gene. This chain uses TRBV2 with TRBJ2-1; 13 bases align to TRBD2. From germline, CDR1 is LGHNA and CDR2 YSYQKL. CDR3 length equals 16 residues. Trimming at V came to 1 base and at J to 6 bases, leaving 3 bases not matched to a gene. The CDR3 protein is CASSQGTGGALAEQFF. The sequenced CDR3 bases are TGTGCCAGCAGCCAAGGGACTGGGGGGGCGCTTGCTGAGCAGTTC.

This clone showed up just a few times. All gene names here are mouse names. With the read ending 1 residue before the CDR3 end, the germline J gene is used to fill in that end. The chain joins TRBV12-1 to TRBJ2-4, with 8 bases fitting TRBD2. Germline V lookup: CDR1 SGHSN, CDR2 HYEKVE. The junction had 8 bases not matched to a gene; V was cut back by 0 bases and J by 4 bases. The length of the CDR3 is 16 residues. Partial CDR3 DNA: TGTGCCAGCTCTCTCCTGGGGGGAACGAGAGAAAACACCTTGTAC. The encoded protein is CASSLLGGTRENTLY. The entire CDR3 is CASSLLGGTRENTLYF. The full variable domain, its missing parts supplied by reference TRBV12-1 and TRBJ2-4, is DSGVVQSPRHIIKEKGGRSVLTCIPISGHSNVVWYQQTLGKELKFLIQHYEKVERDKGFLPSRFSVQQFDDYHSEMNMSALELEDSAMYFCASSLLGGTRENTLYFGAGTRLSVL.

On this clone: The gene names given are mouse names. The read ends 1 residue shy of where the CDR3 ends; the end is completed using the germline J gene. V is TRBV13-1 and J is TRBJ1-1; 7 bases are shared with TRBD1. Germline V gene data show CDR1 as NSHNY and CDR2 as SYGAGN. V lost 2 bases and J lost 0; bases outside the gene matches: 1. The CDR3 consists of 14 residues. The covered CDR3 bases are TGTGCCAGCAGTGACGGGACAGCAAACACAGAAGTCTTC. Translated, it gives CASSDGTANTEVF. The whole CDR3 reads CASSDGTANTEVFF.